This TCR beta chain is from a study of T cell repertoires in cytomegalovirus infection. Whole-study context: CMV infection and matching HLA type were both indicated by public TCR beta signatures.

TCRdb processed the reads anew with MiXCR; each CDR3 protein has one entry. The sample has some 400,000 distinct CDR3 sequences, roughly 30% seen once. Regarding this clonotype: Its specificity is not known.

Germline CDR1 MNHEY, CDR2 SVGEGT. Losses at the gene ends were 6 bases for V and 1 base for J; bases not matched to a gene: 8. This CDR3 has 15 amino acids. Study results and limitations: Based on cumulative public TCR beta family frequency, carriers of CMV plus the relevant HLA were identified. The response measured ex vivo was dominated by TCR beta clonotypes (HLA-C-restricted and CMV-specific).

The source material was PBMCs. The chain uses TRBV6-2 or TRBV6-3 and TRBJ1-1, with 7 bases that match TRBD1. The source of this sequence is a human donor in good health (CMV status not recorded). Some clones in this sample may be carry-over from other donors' samples. As DNA, the CDR3 is TGTGCCAGCAGATTCCAGGGACAGTCGAACACTGAAGCTTTCTTT. Residues: CASRFQGQSNTEAFF.